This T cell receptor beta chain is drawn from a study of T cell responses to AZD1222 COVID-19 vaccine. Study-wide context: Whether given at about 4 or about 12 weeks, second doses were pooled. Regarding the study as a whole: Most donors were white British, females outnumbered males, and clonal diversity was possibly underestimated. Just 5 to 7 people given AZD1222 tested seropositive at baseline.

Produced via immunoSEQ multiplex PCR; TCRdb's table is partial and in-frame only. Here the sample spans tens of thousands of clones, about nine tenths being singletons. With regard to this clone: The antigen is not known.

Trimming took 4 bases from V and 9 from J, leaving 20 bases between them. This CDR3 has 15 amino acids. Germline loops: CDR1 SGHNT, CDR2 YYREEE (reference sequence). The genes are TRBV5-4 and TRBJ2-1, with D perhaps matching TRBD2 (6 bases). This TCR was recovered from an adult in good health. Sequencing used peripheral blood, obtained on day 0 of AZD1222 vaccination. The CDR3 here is CASSTGLSSGGEQFF. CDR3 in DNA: TGTGCCAGCAGCACGGGACTTTCCTCGGGTGGTGAGCAGTTCTTC. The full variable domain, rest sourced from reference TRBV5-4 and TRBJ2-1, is ETGVTQSPTHLIKTRGQQVTLRCSSQSGHNTVSWYQQALGQGPQFIFQYYREEENGRGNFPPRFSGLQFPNYSSELNVNALELDDSALYLCASSTGLSSGGEQFFGPGTRLTVL.